This TCR beta chain derives from a study of sequential checkpoint blockade in melanoma. Treatment noted: randomized to nivolumab then ipilimumab (arm A) or the reverse (arm B). None of the patients previously received DNA-damaging chemotherapy. Trimming removed 1 base at V and 2 bases at J, with 10 bases between. The germline V gene encodes CDR1 MNHEY and CDR2 SMNVEV (reference sequence). This CDR3 is 15 amino acids long. Data came from immunoSEQ multiplex PCR; TCRdb stores just in-frame clones and leaves some out. The sample holds under 20,000 clones; 69% are singletons and the top ten take about 20%.

Here the sequenced sample was CD8+ T cells sorted from blood (inferred from file names), taken from a patient given nivolumab and ipilimumab in sequence. This chain joins TRBV27 and TRBJ2-3; weak D call: TRBD2 (5 bases). This sequence was found in a human donor with melanoma. The DNA of the CDR3 is TGTGCCAGCAGTTTATTTAGCGCCGTCACAGATACGCAGTATTTT. Its protein is CASSLFSAVTDTQYF.